This entry features one TCR beta chain sequence. Its cognate antigen is unknown. The record originates from a study of cytomegalovirus exposure and HLA in healthy donors. A multiplex PCR was run with 60 Vbeta primers and 13 Jbeta primers. The data were produced by immunoSEQ multiplex PCR, yet TCRdb's version contains in-frame clones alone and is incomplete. The sample lists 200,000 or so clones, about 81% occurring once. The CDR3 is made up of 15 amino acids. CDR1 is MDHEN and CDR2 is SYDVKM in the germline V gene. The V end was cut by 1 base, the J end by 2 bases, with 12 bases between. Whole-study results and caveats: Rare TCR sequences predominated, though certain public TCRs were found in many donors.

The receptor was isolated from a woman in her forties or fifties in good health and CMV-seropositive. J is TRBJ2-7 and V is TRBV28; a possible D gene is TRBD1 (6 bases). Sequencing was performed on PBMCs. The CDR3 bases are TGTGCCAGCAGTTTATTCACCCAGGGGACCTACGAGCAGTACTTC. Residues: CASSLFTQGTYEQYF.